The 23 T cell receptor beta chains in this list originate from one sample, sequenced in a study of T cell repertoires in cytomegalovirus infection (dated by TCRdb to about 2019). This sample was sequenced with an Illumina HiSeq 1500. The public sequencing data were trimmed at Q25 with fastp and processed into clonotypes with MiXCR by TCRdb, which kept only in-frame beta chains. Identical CDR3 proteins give one entry, which carries the most common genes and DNA. The sample table lists some 450,000 distinct CDR3 sequences, roughly a third of them with a count of one. Roughly 13% of the sample is held by the ten biggest clonotypes. Sequenced sample: PBMCs. All receptors derive from a human donor in good health (CMV status not recorded). Some clones in this sample may be carry-over from other donors' samples.

The rearrangement joins TRBV6-1 to TRBJ2-4; TRBD1 aligns across 9 bases. This CDR3 is 18 amino acids long. Losses at the gene ends were 1 base for V and 3 bases for J; bases not matched to a gene: 10. The V gene's germline CDR1 is MNHNS and CDR2 SASEGT. The CDR3 sequence is CASSEEKGTGHFKNIQYF. CDR3 DNA: TGTGCCAGCAGTGAAGAAAAAGGGACAGGGCATTTCAAAAACATTCAGTACTTC.

This sequence joins TRBV12-3 or TRBV12-4 and TRBJ2-7; a weak D match, TRBD2 (6 bases). CDR3 length: 16 amino acids. Trimming pared 4 bases from V and 1 base from J, leaving 17 bases between. The DNA for the CDR3 is TGTGCCAGCAGTTCCCCCCGGGACTCCCGTTCCTACGAGCAGTACTTC. Translated: CASSSPRDSRSYEQYF.

A remark on this clonotype: The junction differs from germline at one of its ends, possibly a read error. This chain joins TRBV4-3 and TRBJ2-2, with D perhaps TRBD1 or TRBD2 (5 bases each). The CDR3 runs to 17 residues. Germline loops: CDR1 LGHNA, CDR2 YSLEER. In nucleotides, the CDR3 is TGCGCCAGCAGCCAAGAAGGAGGCTTGGTCGGAACCGGGGCGCTGTTTTTT. Its protein is CASSQEGGLVGTGALFF.

V and J are TRBV12-3 or TRBV12-4 and TRBJ1-2; D is possibly TRBD1 (5 bases). CDR3 size: 15 residues. V was clipped by 1 base and J by 0 bases, with 9 bases between them. CDR3 in amino acids: CASSLGGAANYGYTF. In DNA form, the CDR3 reads TGTGCCAGCAGTTTAGGCGGGGCGGCTAACTATGGCTACACCTTC.

The rearrangement links TRBV2 to TRBJ1-2; a weak D match, TRBD1 (5 bases). The V end lost 11 bases, the J end lost 12 bases, and 10 bases lay between the germline ends. The CDR3 has 8 amino acids. The germline V gene encodes CDR1 SNHLY and CDR2 FYNNEI. The CDR3 sequence is CAVGQDTF. The DNA for the CDR3 is TGTGCCGTGGGGCAGGACACCTTC.

This chain links TRBV11-2 with TRBJ2-5; no firm D call. The CDR3 runs to 12 residues. Trimming shortened V by 5 bases and J by 4 bases, and 8 bases separated the two germline ends. In germline, CDR1 is SGHAT, CDR2 FQNNGV. CDR3 sequence: CASSRSPETQYF. In DNA form, the CDR3 reads TGTGCCAGCAGCCGATCCCCAGAGACCCAGTACTTC.

The table lists this clonotype with a few counts. This chain joins TRBV6-2 or TRBV6-3 and TRBJ1-5; 8 nucleotides line up with TRBD1. The germline V gene encodes CDR1 MNHEY and CDR2 SVGEGT. The V segment lost 4 bases and the J segment 5 bases; nucleotides outside the gene matches: 10. This CDR3 has 16 residues. CDR3 DNA sequence: TGTGCCAGCAGTTCCCCAACGACAGGGGCCTATCAGCCCCAGCATTTT. Translation: CASSSPTTGAYQPQHF.

This rearrangement joins TRBV24-1 to TRBJ2-1, with 10 bases identical to TRBD1. V lost 5 bases to trimming and J lost 1 base; unmatched junction nucleotides: 4. The CDR3 runs to 16 residues. Germline values: CDR1 KGHDR, CDR2 SFDVKD. This CDR3 is CATSAGQGGSYNEQFF. The CDR3 DNA reads TGTGCCACCAGTGCCGGACAGGGGGGGTCCTACAATGAGCAGTTCTTC.

Points on this clonotype: Possible read error: a much larger clone is one base away. DNA of the CDR3: TGTGCCAGCAGTCGGACATTAGCCGAGCCGTACTTC. This translates into CASSRTLAEPYF. V and J are TRBV7-6 and TRBJ2-7; TRBD1 might be the D (5 bases). This CDR3 has 12 residues. Looked up from germline, CDR1 is SGHVS and CDR2 is FNYEAQ.

The chain combines TRBV5-1 with TRBJ2-7; 9 bases agree with TRBD1. J gave up 5 bases and V 6 bases, and 12 bases lay outside the gene matches. CDR1 is SGHRS and CDR2 is YFSETQ in the germline V gene. This CDR3 is built from 15 residues. The DNA of the CDR3 is TGCGCCAGCAATCAGGCCGGGACAGGGTCCGACGAGCAGTACTTC. Its translation: CASNQAGTGSDEQYF.

This chain joins TRBV12-3 or TRBV12-4 and TRBJ1-2; 7 nucleotides agree with TRBD1. CDR3 length: 14 residues. Unmatched junction bases numbered 7, after V lost 3 bases and J lost 6 bases. For the CDR3, the DNA is TGTGCCAGCAGTTTTGGGGCGACAGGGAATGGCTACACCTTC. Residues: CASSFGATGNGYTF.

In its sample, this clonotype was seen a few times. This chain links TRBV19 with TRBJ2-2, with a weak D call TRBD2 (5 bases). The germline V gene encodes CDR1 LNHDA and CDR2 SQIVND (reference sequence). CDR3 length: 17 residues. The ends were cut back, 5 bases at V and 4 bases at J, with 20 bases in the middle. The CDR3 protein is CASSPAMGLRGTGELFF. The CDR3 DNA sequence: TGTGCCAGTAGTCCCGCCATGGGCCTCCGGGGCACCGGGGAGCTGTTTTTT.

V is TRBV20-1 and J is TRBJ1-2; 11 bases fit TRBD1. The CDR3 is made up of 14 amino acids. Germline CDR1 and CDR2: DFQATT and SNEGSKA (reference sequence). The V segment lost 4 bases and the J segment 4 bases; nucleotides outside the gene matches: 5. CDR3 sequence reads: CSATGTGGLYGYTF. The CDR3 DNA is TGCAGTGCTACGGGGACAGGGGGACTCTATGGCTACACCTTC.

CDR3 DNA: TGTGCCAGCAGCTTAGAAGGTTACGTCTACACCTTC. Translating it yields CASSLEGYVYTF. The V and J genes are TRBV7-2 and TRBJ1-2; D ambiguous. This CDR3 contains 12 residues. Between the trimmed V and J ends, which lost 1 base and 10 bases, there was a span of 10 bases. Germline CDR1 is SGHTA and CDR2 is FQGNSA.

For this clonotype: A much larger clone is a single base away; this may be a read error. The conserved phenylalanine or tryptophan normally closing the CDR3 is absent here, so this likely arose from a read error. CDR3 residues: CASSFRRFYEQYL. CDR3 sequence (DNA): TGTGCCAGCAGTTTTCGGCGTTTCTACGAGCAGTACTTA. The V gene is TRBV12-3 or TRBV12-4, the J gene TRBJ2-7, with D hard to call. Trimming cost V 3 bases and J 3 bases, with 9 bases left between them. The CDR3 runs to 13 residues.

The table lists this clonotype with many counts. The gene calls are TRBV7-8 and TRBJ1-1, with D perhaps TRBD1 (6 bases). Trimming pared 5 bases from V and 7 bases from J, leaving 17 bases between. Germline CDR1 SGHVS, CDR2 FQNEAQ. There are 14 residues in the CDR3. CDR3 protein: CASSHSLTGDEAFF. CDR3 DNA sequence: TGTGCCAGCAGCCACTCCCTGACAGGCGATGAAGCTTTCTTT.

The sample holds many counts of this clonotype. The chain is built from TRBV7-8 and TRBJ2-1, with a tentative D call TRBD2 (5 bases). The CDR3 runs 16 residues. The V end lost 3 bases, the J end lost 1 base, and 13 bases lay between the germline ends. Germline lookup yields CDR1 SGHVS and CDR2 FQNEAQ. The CDR3 DNA sequence: TGTGCCAGCAGCTTGATCGAGGGTGGGTCCTACAATGAGCAGTTCTTC. It translates to CASSLIEGGSYNEQFF. The whole variable domain, filled in from reference TRBV7-8 and TRBJ2-1, reads GAGVSQSPRYKVAKRGQDVALRCDPISGHVSLFWYQQALGQGPEFLTYFQNEAQLDKSGLPSDRFFAERPEGSVSTLKIQRTQQEDSAVYLCASSLIEGGSYNEQFFGPGTRLTVL.

The V call is TRBV4-1, the J call TRBJ1-6; D gene unclear. Trimming removed 3 bases at V and 6 bases at J, with 12 bases between. The germline gives CDR1 MGHRA, CDR2 YSYEKL. The CDR3 consists of 15 residues. The CDR3 loop is CASSHLLGFNSPLHF. For the CDR3, the DNA is TGCGCCAGCAGCCATTTACTGGGGTTTAATTCACCCCTCCACTTT.

Many counts were recorded for this clonotype. V is TRBV6-1 and J is TRBJ2-7; D unclear. Germline-derived CDR1 and CDR2 are MNHNS and SASEGT. The CDR3 is made up of 13 amino acids. Deletions cut 7 bases from V and 2 bases from J, with 12 bases between. The DNA of the CDR3 is TGTGCCAGCACTGCCCCCAGGACCTACGAGCAGTACTTC. It translates to CASTAPRTYEQYF.

This clonotype was seen many times. This sequence joins TRBV6-1 and TRBJ2-7; D is perhaps TRBD1 (6 bases). The germline CDR1 and CDR2 sequences are MNHNS and SASEGT. This CDR3 comprises 14 residues. Trimming removed 5 bases from V and 2 bases from J, with 13 bases in between. DNA for the CDR3: TGTGCCAGCAGTCGCCCGGGACACCCCTACGAGCAGTACTTC. Protein product: CASSRPGHPYEQYF.

The V call is TRBV12-3 or TRBV12-4, the J call TRBJ2-2; the D gene could be TRBD1 or TRBD2 (5 bases each). Trimming left V 7 bases short and J 4 bases short, with 19 bases between. There are 16 residues in the CDR3. CDR3 nucleotide sequence: TGTGCCAGCACCTACTCCCGGGGAAGGGGCACCGGGGAGCTGTTTTTT. Translated: CASTYSRGRGTGELFF.

The J gene is TRBJ2-5, the V gene TRBV24-1; 7 nucleotides agree with TRBD1. This CDR3 is built from 15 residues. Germline trimming cut 4 bases from V and 2 bases from J; bases unmatched to any gene: 6. Germline CDR1 is KGHDR and CDR2 is SFDVKD. The CDR3 DNA sequence: TGTGCCACCAGTGACCCCCGGACAGGACAAGAGACCCAGTACTTC. Protein product: CATSDPRTGQETQYF.

This clonotype showed up many times. V is TRBV7-2 and J is TRBJ2-1; D tentatively reads TRBD1 or TRBD2 (5 bases each). The germline V and J ends were trimmed by 0 bases and 3 bases, with 12 bases remaining between them. This CDR3 has 16 amino acids. Germline V CDR1 and CDR2: SGHTA, FQGNSA. The CDR3 here is CASSLAKGTFYNEQFF. The CDR3 DNA sequence: TGTGCCAGCAGCTTAGCGAAAGGGACCTTCTACAATGAGCAGTTCTTC.